This T cell receptor (beta chain) was found in a study of OX40 agonist ivuxolimab in advanced cancers. Study-level information: Patients got intravenous ivuxolimab at 0.01 to 10 mg/kg every 2 weeks. Study conclusions and caveats: Clonal expansion was seen in CD4+ and CD8+ blood T cells by week 6 at 0.1 to 3.0 mg/kg.

Germline V CDR1 and CDR2: MNHEY, SVGAGI. The V end was cut by 10 bases, the J end by 0 bases, with 16 bases between. The CDR3 runs 15 residues. Produced via immunoSEQ multiplex PCR; TCRdb's table is partial and in-frame only. Of 35,000 to 40,000 clones in the sample, around four fifths were seen once. About this clone itself: Its antigen is unknown.

V and J are TRBV6-5 and TRBJ2-4, with D possibly being TRBD2 (7 bases). This TCR was recovered from an adult with an advanced solid tumor such as melanoma, head and neck, liver or kidney cancer. The material was CD4+ or CD8+ T cells sorted from blood, obtained in a trial of the OX40 agonist ivuxolimab. The CDR3 protein is CATSGEGVAKNIQYF. CDR3 bases: TGTGCCACTTCAGGGGAGGGAGTAGCCAAAAACATTCAGTACTTC.